The rows below give T cell receptor beta chains drawn from one sample of a study of blood T cell repertoires in COVID-19. The method was immunoSEQ multiplex PCR; TCRdb's version includes in-frame clones alone and lacks a portion of them. The data show under 250,000 clones, with about four fifths seen just once and roughly 1.9% held by the top ten. The specimen sequenced was peripheral blood. Source of these receptors: a man aged 25 to 40 who had recovered from COVID-19. The CDR3 runs from the conserved cysteine through the conserved F or W. Each record gives: V gene, D gene, clone size, J gene, CDR3 DNA, CDR3 protein. The D gene is left open where the match is weak. Rows give clone size only sometimes, using once, few, many, or a class for an expanded clone.

TRBV28	.	once	TRBJ1-1	TGTGCCAGCAGTTTATACAGGGAGTCCACTGAAGCTTTCTTT	CASSLYRESTEAFF
TRBV28	TRBD1	.	TRBJ2-3	TGTGCCAGCATCTCGACAGGGTTCAGGGGTACGCAGTATTTT	CASISTGFRGTQYF
TRBV11-3	TRBD2	.	TRBJ2-3	TGTGCCAGCAGCTTAGATGGAGGGGCGGGGGCAGATACGCAGTATTTT	CASSLDGGAGADTQYF
TRBV12-5	TRBD1	.	TRBJ1-1	TGTGCTAGTGTCATGGGACAGGGGGCCAACACTGAAGCTTTCTTT	CASVMGQGANTEAFF
TRBV28	.	.	TRBJ1-4	TGTGCCAGCAGCCCATATTCCCCAGCAACTAATGAAAAACTGTTTTTT	CASSPYSPATNEKLFF
TRBV24-1	TRBD2	.	TRBJ2-3	TGTGCCACCAATAAGCGGGGGGAGAGCACAGATACGCAGTATTTT	CATNKRGESTDTQYF
TRBV9	TRBD1	once	TRBJ1-6	TGTGCCAGCAGCGTAGAAGGCAGGGGGTTGTCACCCCTCCACTTT	CASSVEGRGLSPLHF
TRBV6-5	.	few	TRBJ1-1	TGTGCCAGCAGTTACTCTCGAATTGCAGGGGTCTATGAAGCTTTCTTT	CASSYSRIAGVYEAFF
TRBV7-6	.	once	TRBJ2-1	TGTGCCAGCAGCTTTTCCTTGATGAGCAATGAGCAGTTCTTC	CASSFSLMSNEQFF
TRBV6-5	TRBD2	.	TRBJ2-1	TGTGCCAGCAGTTACTATCCCGGGACTAGATCTAGTGAGCAGTTCTTC	CASSYYPGTRSSEQFF
TRBV14	TRBD2	.	TRBJ2-1	TGTGCCAGCAGCCAATTGCTAGCGGGGGGGACCTACAATGAGCAGTTCTTC	CASSQLLAGGTYNEQFF
TRBV2	TRBD1	.	TRBJ1-6	TGTGCCAGCAGTGAATCAGGGACAGGGAACAATTCACCCCTCCACTTT	CASSESGTGNNSPLHF
TRBV7-3	.	.	TRBJ2-3	TGTGCCAGCAGCTTAACCCGTTATAGCACAGATACGCAGTATTTT	CASSLTRYSTDTQYF
TRBV23-1	.	once	TRBJ1-5	TGCGCCAGCAGTCCCCCCTGTGACAGGAGCAATCAGCCCCAGCATTTT	CASSPPCDRSNQPQHF
TRBV7-9	TRBD1	.	TRBJ2-1	TGTGCCAGCAGCGCAGGGACAGGGGTTGGAGTCTTC	CASSAGTGVGVF
TRBV6-5	TRBD1	.	TRBJ1-1	TGTGCCAGCAGTTTCCGGGACAGGGCCACTGAAGCTTTCTTT	CASSFRDRATEAFF
TRBV19	TRBD1	.	TRBJ2-1	TGTGCCAGTAGTCCTTCCCGGGGACAGTACAATGAGCAGTTCTTC	CASSPSRGQYNEQFF
TRBV7-2	.	.	TRBJ2-7	TGTGCCAGCAGCTTACCCCCACGGGGCTACGAGCAGTACTTC	CASSLPPRGYEQYF
TRBV2	.	.	TRBJ1-2	TGTGCCAGCAGTGTAAGGGCCGGCCCGGGGGGCTACACCTTC	CASSVRAGPGGYTF
TRBV6-5	.	.	TRBJ2-3	TGTGCCAGCAGTTACGGGGGGACCACAGATACGCAGTATTTT	CASSYGGTTDTQYF
TRBV5-4	TRBD2	once	TRBJ2-1	TGTGCCAGCAGCTTGGGACTAGCGGAGGCCTCCTACAATGAGCAGTTCTTC	CASSLGLAEASYNEQFF
TRBV5-1	.	once	TRBJ2-2	TGCGCCAGCAGCTTGGGCGAAGCCACCGGGGAGCTGTTTTTT	CASSLGEATGELFF
TRBV4-1	.	.	TRBJ2-7	TGCGCCAGCAGCCGAGAGACAGGCATCTCCTACGAGCAGTACTTC	CASSRETGISYEQYF
TRBV29-1	TRBD1	.	TRBJ2-5	TGCAGCGTTGGGCCGGGACAGTCCGTAGAGACCCAGTACTTC	CSVGPGQSVETQYF
TRBV7-9	.	.	TRBJ1-1	TGTGCCAGCAGCTTAGAGCAACAGGTCGGTGAAGCTTTCTTT	CASSLEQQVGEAFF
TRBV19	.	.	TRBJ1-2	TGTGCCAGTAAGTTACAGAATCTTGATGGCTACACCTTC	CASKLQNLDGYTF
TRBV3-1/TRBV3-2	.	.	TRBJ2-3	TGTGCCAGCAGCCACAGGACTAGCACAGATACGCAGTATTTT	CASSHRTSTDTQYF
TRBV10-2	.	few	TRBJ1-1	TGCGCCAGCAGTTTTCAGTTCACTGAAGCTTTCTTT	CASSFQFTEAFF
TRBV2	.	.	TRBJ1-3	TGTGCCAGCAGTGCCGACAGCTCTGGAAACACCATATATTTT	CASSADSSGNTIYF